Below are 3 T cell receptor beta chains sequenced from a single sample in a study of cytomegalovirus exposure and HLA in healthy donors. Primers: 60 Vbeta forward and 13 Jbeta reverse. The data were produced by immunoSEQ multiplex PCR, yet TCRdb's version contains in-frame clones alone and is incomplete. The sample includes 160,000 or so clones, over 60% of them seen just once. The sequenced sample was PBMCs. These TCRs come from a woman in her thirties in good health and CMV-seronegative.

The chain employs TRBV6-5 and TRBJ2-3; 11 bases are shared with TRBD2. V was pared by 3 bases and J by 5 bases, with 1 base of the junction left unmatched. Germline V gene data show CDR1 as MNHEY and CDR2 as SVGAGI. The CDR3 covers 14 residues. CDR3 nucleotide sequence: TGTGCCAGCAGTTATAGCGGGAGGGGAGATACGCAGTATTTT. Protein sequence: CASSYSGRGDTQYF.

The rearrangement links TRBV5-8 to TRBJ1-5; D is uncertain. V dropped 1 base and J dropped 5 bases, with 7 bases sitting between them. The CDR3 is 13 amino acids. CDR1 and CDR2 (germline): SGHTS, YDEGEE. CDR3 region: CASSLSTHQPQHF. CDR3 nucleotides: TGTGCCAGCAGCTTGTCGACACATCAGCCCCAGCATTTT.

The chain uses TRBV4-1 and TRBJ2-3; 10 nucleotides agree with TRBD1. V shed 1 base and J 1 base; nucleotides not matched to a gene: 2. Looked up from germline, CDR1 is MGHRA and CDR2 is YSYEKL. The CDR3 runs 16 residues. The DNA for the CDR3 is TGCGCCAGCAGCCAAGGAGGACAGGGGGGCACAGATACGCAGTATTTT. It yields the protein CASSQGGQGGTDTQYF.